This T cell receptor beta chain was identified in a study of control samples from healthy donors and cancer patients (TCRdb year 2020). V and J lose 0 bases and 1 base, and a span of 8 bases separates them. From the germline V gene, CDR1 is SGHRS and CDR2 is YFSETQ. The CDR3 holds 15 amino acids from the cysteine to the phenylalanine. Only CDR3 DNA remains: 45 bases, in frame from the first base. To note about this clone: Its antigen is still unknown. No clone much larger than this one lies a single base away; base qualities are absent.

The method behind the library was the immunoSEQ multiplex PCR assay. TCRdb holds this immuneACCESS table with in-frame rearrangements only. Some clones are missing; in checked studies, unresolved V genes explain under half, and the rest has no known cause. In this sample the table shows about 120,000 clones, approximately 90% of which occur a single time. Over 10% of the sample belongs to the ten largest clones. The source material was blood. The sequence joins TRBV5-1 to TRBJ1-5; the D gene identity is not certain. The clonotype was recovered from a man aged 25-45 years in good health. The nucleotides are TGCGCCAGCAGCTTGGAAGGCATGAGCAATCAGCCCCAGCATTTT. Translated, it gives CASSLEGMSNQPQHF.